This T cell receptor (beta chain) was obtained from a study of shared clonotypes between healthy human individuals (dated by TCRdb to 2020 to 2021). Some background on the complete study: Two women and a few men aged 18 to 49 years were included in the cohort. Per donor, three plates each were used for CD4 naive and CD4 memory, two for CD8 naive, and one for CD8 memory. Blood TCR repertoires of about 5 healthy adults were deeply sequenced to estimate repertoire size and the extent of clonotype sharing between individuals. Different laboratories and diverse techniques were used to prepare libraries and sequence TCR repertoires, to increase sequencing depth and limit assay-specific biases. Per donor, leukapheresis produced somewhere between about 0.94 and 9.5 billion PBMCs.

This clone has just one count. What antigen it recognizes has not been identified. No much larger clonotype is one base removed from it; base qualities were not supplied. Measured from the cysteine to the phenylalanine, the CDR3 is 14 residues long. Of the read, only the CDR3 DNA is kept; its 42 bases are in frame from base 1. Clipping removes 4 bases from V and 2 bases from J, with 3 as the unmatched junction base count. CDR1 and CDR2 are drawn from the germline V gene: MNHNS, SASEGT. Beyond this particular receptor, the publication reports: Sampling was limited to blood, and TCR repertoires in tissue likely differ from TCR repertoires in blood. Pairwise subsampling led to the expectation that sequencing depth would affect the degree of clonotype sharing among donors. Naive subsets generally had larger estimated clonotype richness than memory subsets did. Even with the large sequencing depth, rarefaction of the sorted-subset datasets indicated that sequencing was incomplete. When a few donors were compared, the shared fraction of clonotypes was 5% to 6.5% for naive CD4, around 3.6% for naive CD8, more than 2% for memory CD4, and 0.3% to 0.5% for memory CD8. Compared with non-shared clonotypes, the clonotypes found in all four sorted-subset donors had higher generation probabilities. Because the study included only a small number of donors, the genetic and exposure-history diversity represented was limited.

TCR CDR3 regions were amplified from genomic DNA by multiplex PCR using the deep immunoSEQ assay. For each cell subset, the extracted genomic DNA was distributed evenly across all wells of several immunoSEQ 96-well plates, and each plate served as one replicate. For sorted subsets, about 220 ng of genomic DNA, equivalent to some 30,000 T cell genomes, went into each replicate PCR. Purified libraries were quantified with a Qubit 3.0 fluorometer, sized on a Bioanalyzer 2100, and re-quantified with the KAPA Library Quantification kit. A separate single-read 150-cycle Illumina NextSeq 550 flow cell was used to sequence each immunoSEQ 96-well plate. The paper's data handling went like this. Because the immunoSEQ output held only junctional sequences and lacked quality scores, the filtering could not match the filtering applied to full-length reads. Sequences were annotated with PyIR, a Python wrapper for IgBLAST v1.9, and V/J genes and CDR3 were assigned using IMGT germline references. Reads were filtered out if the reads had weak V/J assignments (E-value above 1e-6), no CDR3, stop codons, out-of-frame junctions, or ambiguous translated residues. V3J clonotypes were defined as sequences sharing an identical inferred V gene, J gene, and CDR3 amino acid sequence. To compute the percentage overlap between repertoires, the number of shared unique clonotypes was divided by the size of the smaller repertoire. Three approaches were used to assess repertoire richness: RTK rarefaction, the Chao1 estimator, and Recon v2.1 estimates of unobserved clonotypes. Generation probabilities were computed with OLGA for all TCRbeta clonotypes obtained by the gDNA method from four donors. In TCRdb, the immuneACCESS table is reduced to in-frame sequences with V and J assigned. These tables do not hold every clone; where another copy was compared, an unresolved V gene accounts for under half, and the others remain unexplained. The V and J calls and clone size were taken over from that table, and D and trimming were inferred from the DNA. A total of 1.6 million or so clones appear in this sample, approximately 96% of them only once. The biggest ten clones account for more than 0.9% of the sample.

Donors were healthy HIV-negative adults with no recently reported acute infections or vaccinations. All donors were Caucasian adults living in Nashville, Tennessee, USA. CD4+ T cells were enriched through magnetic negative selection, after which naive cells were positively selected on CD45RA and the remaining negative fraction served as the memory subset. Blood was obtained by leukapheresis, after which PBMCs were separated by Ficoll-Histopaque density gradient centrifugation and cryopreserved in liquid nitrogen vapor phase. Purity and quantity of every magnetically sorted T cell population were checked by analytical flow cytometry. Genomic DNA was isolated from each sorted fraction and quantified by UV absorbance on a Nanodrop 2000c.

The source material was naive CD4+ T cells sorted from blood. Interpreted using the paper, the cell subset or site label stands for: CD45RA+ positively selected. The chain employs TRBV6-1 and TRBJ2-7, with 9 bases in between that match TRBD1. The origin of this receptor is a man younger than 40 in good health. This receptor has the CDR3 CASSVRDRAYEQYF. The DNA sequence is given as TGTGCCAGCAGTGTCCGGGACAGGGCCTACGAGCAGTACTTC.